The next 31 T cell receptor beta chains were all read from a single sample in a study of blood T cell repertoires in COVID-19. This table comes from immunoSEQ multiplex PCR, and its TCRdb copy is limited to in-frame clones, with some not included. The repertoire holds more than 200,000 clones, with roughly four fifths as singletons. The sample consisted of PBMCs or T cells enriched from blood (not recorded which). The receptors stem from a man in his fifties or sixties who had recovered from COVID-19.

V and J are TRBV18 and TRBJ2-5; 7 bases are shared with TRBD1. J was trimmed by 5 bases and V by 6 bases; bases with no gene match: 6. The CDR3 consists of 13 residues. Germline V CDR1 and CDR2: KGHSH, LQKENI. The CDR3 DNA is TGTGCCAGCTCCCAGGGGGTTGGCGAGACCCAGTACTTC. It is translated as CASSQGVGETQYF.

The J gene is TRBJ1-5, the V gene TRBV7-2; 7 bases are a match to TRBD1. Germline loops: CDR1 SGHTA, CDR2 FQGNSA. The CDR3 loop spans 16 amino acids. J was trimmed by 3 bases and V by 3 bases; bases with no gene match: 8. The CDR3 DNA reads TGTGCCAGCAGCTTGGTAGGGGGCTCGAACAATCAGCCCCAGCATTTT. It codes for CASSLVGGSNNQPQHF.

J is TRBJ1-4 and V is TRBV15; 8 positions match TRBD1. This CDR3 has 14 residues. The germline gives CDR1 LNHNV, CDR2 YYDKDF (reference sequence). V was clipped by 6 bases and J by 5 bases; unmatched bases: 5. The DNA of the CDR3 is TGTGCCACCAGAAAAACAGGGGGAAATGAAAAACTGTTTTTT. Encoded protein: CATRKTGGNEKLFF.

This chain links TRBV2 with TRBJ1-2; the match to TRBD1 covers 7 bases. Germline assignment: CDR1 SNHLY and CDR2 FYNNEI. V lost 2 bases, J lost 6 bases, and 9 bases stayed unmatched. This CDR3 contains 15 residues. CDR3 bases: TGTGCCAGCAGTGAACGAGAAGGGGGCTATGATGGCTACACCTTC. It encodes CASSEREGGYDGYTF.

This sequence joins TRBV20-1 and TRBJ1-2, with D unresolved. Trimming took 3 bases from V and 8 from J, leaving 10 bases between them. This CDR3 has 11 amino acids. Germline CDR1 DFQATT, CDR2 SNEGSKA (reference sequence). The CDR3 DNA follows: TGCAGTGCTAGGGTAAATACAGGCTACACCTTC. Amino acids: CSARVNTGYTF.

The rearrangement links TRBV4-2 to TRBJ2-2; 7 nucleotides match TRBD1. Germline-derived CDR1 and CDR2 are LGHNA and YNFKEQ. V shed 1 base, J shed 6 bases, and the junction held 11 bases outside the gene matches. The CDR3 has 17 amino acids. Here the CDR3 DNA reads TGTGCCAGCAGCCAAGGACTCGGACAGGCTGGATCCGGGGAGCTGTTTTTT. As protein: CASSQGLGQAGSGELFF.

The chain employs TRBV5-1 and TRBJ2-1, with 10 bases that match TRBD1. This CDR3 region has 14 residues. Germline V gives CDR1 SGHRS, CDR2 YFSETQ. Losses at the gene ends were 4 bases for V and 8 bases for J; bases not matched to a gene: 6. The CDR3 region has the DNA TGCGCCAGCAGCGGGGGGACAGGGGCCGATGAGCAGTTCTTC. It yields the protein CASSGGTGADEQFF.

Here the CDR3 DNA reads TGTGCCAGTAGTATAGAGTCAAAGAACACTGAAGCTTTCTTT. The encoded protein is CASSIESKNTEAFF. V gene TRBV19 combines with J gene TRBJ1-1; D gene uncertain. This CDR3 spans 14 amino acids. Trimming removed 0 bases at V and 1 base at J, with 6 bases between. The germline gives CDR1 LNHDA, CDR2 SQIVND (reference sequence).

V gene TRBV5-1 combines with J gene TRBJ1-2, with D tentatively TRBD1 (6 bases). V was pared by 3 bases and J by 4 bases, with 19 bases between. Germline CDR1 SGHRS, CDR2 YFSETQ. CDR3 length: 16 residues. The CDR3: CASSSTTGRGVYGYTF. The CDR3 region has the DNA TGCGCCAGCAGCTCTACAACAGGGCGAGGTGTCTATGGCTACACCTTC.

This clone occurred once. V is TRBV24-1 and J is TRBJ2-5; 12 nucleotides agree with TRBD1. Germline assignment: CDR1 KGHDR and CDR2 SFDVKD. This CDR3 is 16 amino acids long. With V trimmed by 4 bases and J by 5 bases, 7 bases remained unmatched. The CDR3 is CATSDPGTGGWETQYF. The CDR3 DNA reads TGTGCCACCAGTGACCCCGGGACAGGGGGCTGGGAGACCCAGTACTTC.

The chain combines TRBV7-3 with TRBJ2-5, with D perhaps TRBD2 (5 bases). The CDR3 consists of 15 residues. The germline CDR1 and CDR2 sequences are SGHTA and FQGTGA. Trimming cost V 1 base and J 5 bases, with 14 bases left between them. The CDR3 region is CASSLNGVGGETQYF. The CDR3 nucleotides are TGTGCCAGCAGCTTAAACGGGGTGGGCGGGGAGACCCAGTACTTC.

Regarding this clone: Other DNA sequences within the sample encode an identical CDR3. V usage is TRBV21-1 and J usage is TRBJ2-6; no DNA check was done on the table's D call, TRBD1. TRBV21-1 is labeled a pseudogene. This CDR3 has 16 amino acids. The CDR3 sequence is CASSPRQSSGANVLTF. The CDR3 nucleotides read TGTGCCAGCAGCCCACGACAAAGCTCTGGGGCCAACGTCCTGACTTTC.

The rearrangement links TRBV19 to TRBJ1-5; 8 nucleotides line up with TRBD1. The CDR3 has 16 residues. V was clipped by 5 bases and J by 3 bases; unmatched bases: 9. Germline lookup yields CDR1 LNHDA and CDR2 SQIVND (reference sequence). Here the CDR3 DNA reads TGTGCCAGTAGTCCCTGGACAGGGACCCTCAATCAGCCCCAGCATTTT. It codes for CASSPWTGTLNQPQHF.

This chain joins TRBV5-1 and TRBJ2-3; possible D gene TRBD2, 5 bases. Germline V gene lookup returns CDR1 SGHRS and CDR2 YFSETQ. The CDR3 contains 13 residues. Trimming pared 4 bases from V and 0 bases from J, leaving 6 bases between. This chain's CDR3 is CASSGESTDTQYF. The CDR3 region has the DNA TGCGCCAGCAGCGGGGAGAGCACAGATACGCAGTATTTT.

In DNA form, the CDR3 reads TGTGCCAGCAGCCAACGACAGGGGGGTCCTAGCACAGATACGCAGTATTTT. Translating it yields CASSQRQGGPSTDTQYF. This rearrangement joins TRBV4-2 to TRBJ2-3, with 9 bases that match TRBD1. From germline, CDR1 is LGHNA and CDR2 YNFKEQ. This CDR3 has 17 amino acids. The V segment lost 2 bases and the J segment 0 bases; nucleotides outside the gene matches: 6.

The rearrangement uses TRBV6-2 or TRBV6-3 and TRBJ2-7, with D tentatively TRBD2 (6 bases). Germline CDR1 reads MNHEY; CDR2 reads SVGEGT. The CDR3 totals 16 residues. V was shortened by 0 bases and J by 3 bases, with 15 bases between the two germline ends. The CDR3 region has the DNA TGTGCCAGCAGTTACTCGTTCGGGGGAAGTATCTACGAGCAGTACTTC. Residues: CASSYSFGGSIYEQYF.

The V and J genes are TRBV4-1 and TRBJ2-7; possible D gene TRBD1, 6 bases. Trimming shortened V by 1 base and J by 0 bases, and 13 bases separated the two germline ends. This CDR3 has 16 amino acids. Germline values: CDR1 MGHRA, CDR2 YSYEKL. CDR3 in amino acids: CASSQAWDTSSYEQYF. The CDR3 bases are TGCGCCAGCAGCCAAGCCTGGGACACCAGCTCCTACGAGCAGTACTTC.

The chain couples TRBV7-9 to TRBJ1-6, with D tentatively TRBD1 (6 bases). The CDR3 length is 19 residues. Trimming left V 5 bases short and J 9 bases short, with 29 bases between. CDR1 and CDR2 from the germline V gene are SEHNR and FQNEAQ (reference sequence). This chain's CDR3 is CASSPADLWGQGIISPLHF. The CDR3 region has the DNA TGTGCCAGCAGCCCCGCTGACTTATGGGGTCAGGGGATAATTTCACCCCTCCACTTT.

The V and J genes are TRBV6-2 or TRBV6-3 and TRBJ1-1; 7 positions match TRBD1. Germline CDR1 and CDR2: MNHEY and SVGEGT. CDR3 size: 18 residues. The ends lost 5 bases at V and 0 bases at J; junction bases unmatched: 15. DNA of the CDR3: TGTGCCAGCAGTCTCCCCCGACAGGGACTCCTGATGAACACTGAAGCTTTCTTT. Translating gives CASSLPRQGLLMNTEAFF.

This chain joins TRBV19 and TRBJ1-6; no reliable D call. The CDR3 has 13 amino acids. The ends were cut back, 3 bases at V and 7 bases at J, with 7 bases in the middle. Germline values: CDR1 LNHDA, CDR2 SQIVND (reference sequence). CDR3 sequence (DNA): TGTGCCAGTAGTATTCCAGGAAATTCACCCCTCCACTTT. This encodes CASSIPGNSPLHF. Full variable domain (remainder filled in from reference TRBV19 and TRBJ1-6): DGGITQSPKYLFRKEGQNVTLSCEQNLNHDAMYWYRQDPGQGLRLIYYSQIVNDFQKGDIAEGYSVSREKKESFPLTVTSAQKNPTAFYLCASSIPGNSPLHFGNGTRLTVT.

This chain links TRBV18 with TRBJ1-1; D is uncertain. With 3 bases removed from V and 3 bases from J, the gap between germline ends came to 8 bases. The CDR3 is 13 residues long. CDR1 and CDR2 (germline): KGHSH, LQKENI. In DNA, the CDR3 is TGTGCCAGCTCACCCCTGAGGGACACTGAAGCTTTCTTT. This sequence encodes CASSPLRDTEAFF.

In its sample, this clone was seen a few times. This chain joins TRBV11-2 and TRBJ1-3, with 8 nucleotides matching TRBD1. The J segment lost 2 bases and the V segment lost 5 bases, leaving 8 bases of the junction unmatched. The germline gives CDR1 SGHAT, CDR2 FQNNGV. The CDR3 has 16 residues. This CDR3 is CASSPRTGYTGNTIYF. The CDR3 DNA is TGTGCCAGCAGCCCGAGGACAGGGTACACTGGAAACACCATATATTTT.

This clone was counted a few times. The chain employs TRBV19 and TRBJ1-2, with 8 bases lining up with TRBD1. CDR3 size: 14 residues. With V trimmed by 6 bases and J by 8 bases, 11 bases remained unmatched. Germline CDR1 and CDR2: LNHDA and SQIVND (reference sequence). The CDR3 coding sequence is TGTGCCAGTAGCTTGGGGACAGGAACTATGGGCTACACCTTC. Its translation is CASSLGTGTMGYTF. Full variable domain (missing parts from reference TRBV19 and TRBJ1-2): DGGITQSPKYLFRKEGQNVTLSCEQNLNHDAMYWYRQDPGQGLRLIYYSQIVNDFQKGDIAEGYSVSREKKESFPLTVTSAQKNPTAFYLCASSLGTGTMGYTFGSGTRLTVV.

This clone was picked up one time. The J gene is TRBJ2-5, the V gene TRBV18, with TRBD1 as a possible D gene (6 bases). The CDR3 sequence is 14 residues long. The V end was cut by 4 bases, the J end by 1 base, with 10 bases between. Germline CDR1 reads KGHSH; CDR2 reads LQKENI. Here the CDR3 DNA reads TGTGCCAGCTCACGATGGGACATCCAAGAGACCCAGTACTTC. Encoded protein: CASSRWDIQETQYF.

The V and J genes are TRBV25-1 and TRBJ1-2, with no clear D. There are 12 residues in the CDR3. Per the germline V gene, CDR1 is MGHDK and CDR2 is SYGVNS. V was pared by 4 bases and J by 0 bases, with 3 bases between. CDR3 loop: CASSGPNYGYTF. CDR3 in DNA: TGTGCCAGCAGTGGGCCTAACTATGGCTACACCTTC.

Details on this clone: One base away lies a much larger clone, so this may be a sequencing read error. The chain couples TRBV13 to TRBJ1-6; 8 nucleotides align to TRBD1. The CDR3 covers 14 residues. V lost 0 bases and J lost 10; bases outside the gene matches: 2. CDR1 and CDR2 from the germline V gene are PRHDT and FYEKMQ (reference sequence). As DNA, the CDR3 is TGTGCCAGCAGCTTAGGGACAGGGGACTCACCCCTCCACTTT. Protein sequence: CASSLGTGDSPLHF. Full variable domain (missing parts from reference TRBV13 and TRBJ1-6): AAGVIQSPRHLIKEKRETATLKCYPIPRHDTVYWYQQGPGQDPQFLISFYEKMQSDKGSIPDRFSAQQFSDYHSELNMSSLELGDSALYFCASSLGTGDSPLHFGNGTRLTVT.

This clone has a single count. The V and J genes are TRBV2 and TRBJ1-2; a possible D gene is TRBD1 (6 bases). There are 14 residues in the CDR3. Germline CDR1 and CDR2: SNHLY and FYNNEI. Trimming took off 2 bases at V and 8 bases at J, with 15 bases between the two ends. The CDR3 here is CASSEWGRGDGYTF. The DNA of the CDR3 is TGTGCCAGCAGTGAATGGGGCAGGGGAGACGGCTACACCTTC.

This rearrangement joins TRBV20-1 to TRBJ1-1; 8 nucleotides agree with TRBD1. This CDR3 is built from 12 residues. Germline lookup yields CDR1 DFQATT and CDR2 SNEGSKA (reference sequence). Trimming cost V 3 bases and J 8 bases; bases outside gene matches: 5. The CDR3: CSASDRGGEAFF. The CDR3 nucleotides are TGCAGTGCTAGTGACAGGGGAGGGGAAGCTTTCTTT.

The chain carries TRBV5-1 and TRBJ1-1; D is ambiguous. Trimming shortened V by 0 bases and J by 7 bases, and 16 bases separated the two germline ends. Germline loops: CDR1 SGHRS, CDR2 YFSETQ. There are 15 residues in the CDR3. The CDR3 DNA is TGCGCCAGCAGCTTGGAGGGAGCGGGTCCTGGTGAAGCTTTCTTT. It codes for CASSLEGAGPGEAFF.

The chain employs TRBV7-9 and TRBJ1-5, with 7 bases fitting TRBD1. The CDR3 covers 14 residues. Trimming at V came to 5 bases and at J to 4 bases, leaving 5 bases not matched to a gene. Germline loops: CDR1 SEHNR, CDR2 FQNEAQ (reference sequence). The CDR3 is CASSDNRGNQPQHF. DNA for the CDR3: TGTGCCAGCAGCGACAACAGGGGAAATCAGCCCCAGCATTTT.

This clone has only one observation. The gene calls are TRBV18 and TRBJ2-2; 7 bases agree with TRBD2. V lost 3 bases to trimming and J lost 4 bases; unmatched junction nucleotides: 5. Germline V gives CDR1 KGHSH, CDR2 LQKENI. CDR3 length equals 15 residues. CDR3 nucleotide sequence: TGTGCCAGCTCACCGGGAGGGGTCGTCACCGGGGAGCTGTTTTTT. Amino acids: CASSPGGVVTGELFF. Full variable domain (rest looked up from reference TRBV18 and TRBJ2-2): NAGVMQNPRHLVRRRGQEARLRCSPMKGHSHVYWYRQLPEEGLKFMVYLQKENIIDESGMPKERFSAEFPKEGPSILRIQQVVRGDSAAYFCASSPGGVVTGELFFGEGSRLTVL.